The 28 T cell receptor beta chains below were found in one sample sequenced in a study of blood T cell repertoires in COVID-19. The data were produced by immunoSEQ multiplex PCR, yet TCRdb's version contains in-frame clones alone and is incomplete. The sample lists approximately 89,000 clones, 65% to 85% occurring once. The sample consisted of peripheral blood. The receptors derive from a man aged 70 or older with COVID-19, enrolled during active disease.

The chain uses TRBV7-9 and TRBJ1-2, with 9 bases fitting TRBD1. The CDR3 spans 14 residues. J lost 4 bases, V lost 2 bases, and 2 bases had no gene match. CDR1 is SEHNR and CDR2 is FQNEAQ in the germline V gene (reference sequence). The CDR3 DNA is TGTGCCAGCAGCTTACCGGGACAGGGCTATGGCTACACCTTC. The encoded protein is CASSLPGQGYGYTF. The full variable domain, in which reference TRBV7-9 and TRBJ1-2 provide the parts outside the CDR3, is DTGVSQNPRHKITKRGQNVTFRCDPISEHNRLYWYRQTLGQGPEFLTYFQNEAQLEKSRLLSDRFSAERPKGSFSTLEIQRTEQGDSAMYLCASSLPGQGYGYTFGSGTRLTVV.

The rearrangement joins TRBV3-1 (or the pseudogene TRBV3-2) to TRBJ1-6, with 7 bases aligning to TRBD1. This CDR3 region has 14 residues. V was pared by 2 bases and J by 10 bases, with 5 bases of the junction left unmatched. Germline V gene data show CDR1 as LGHDT and CDR2 as YNNKEL (reference sequence). CDR3 sequence (DNA): TGTGCCAGCAGCCAACAGGGGGGAAGGTCACCCCTCCACTTT. Translation: CASSQQGGRSPLHF.

This clone was recorded at least ten times. The chain is built from TRBV4-2 and TRBJ2-1; TRBD2 aligns across 10 bases. V was clipped by 5 bases and J by 8 bases; unmatched bases: 15. CDR1 is LGHNA, CDR2 YNFKEQ, per germline. This CDR3 is built from 17 residues. The CDR3 nucleotides are TGTGCCAGCAGCGAAGTCAGCGGGGGGGCACAAGACGATGAGCAGTTCTTC. Protein product: CASSEVSGGAQDDEQFF.

This clone was seen a few times. The genes are TRBV19 and TRBJ1-3; 7 nucleotides agree with TRBD1. J lost 4 bases, V lost 7 bases, and 13 bases had no gene match. CDR1 and CDR2 (germline): LNHDA, SQIVND (reference sequence). The CDR3 totals 16 residues. The CDR3 loop is CASIKEYRGRGNTIYF. CDR3 nucleotide sequence: TGTGCCAGTATTAAGGAGTACAGGGGTCGCGGAAACACCATATATTTT.

V gene TRBV19 combines with J gene TRBJ2-7, with a weak D call TRBD1 (6 bases). The CDR3 sequence is 17 residues long. V was trimmed by 3 bases and J by 3 bases, leaving 21 bases between them. CDR1 and CDR2 from the germline V gene are LNHDA and SQIVND (reference sequence). The CDR3, as DNA: TGTGCCAGTAGTATGGGCCTAAACCAGGGGAGAAACTACGAGCAGTACTTC. This gives the protein CASSMGLNQGRNYEQYF.

On this clone itself: This same CDR3 is encoded by further DNA sequences in the sample. This chain links TRBV7-2 with TRBJ2-1, with 9 nucleotides matching TRBD2. Germline CDR1 and CDR2: SGHTA and FQGNSA. The CDR3 totals 15 residues. Trimming cost V 6 bases and J 0 bases; bases outside gene matches: 3. CDR3 DNA: TGTGCCAGCAGTCTTAGCGGGAGCTCCTACAATGAGCAGTTCTTC. Translation: CASSLSGSSYNEQFF.

The chain links TRBV20-1 to TRBJ1-4; TRBD1 is a possible D gene (6 bases). Germline CDR1 DFQATT, CDR2 SNEGSKA (reference sequence). The CDR3 consists of 17 residues. The ends were cut back, 3 bases at V and 2 bases at J, with 19 bases in the middle. CDR3 loop: CSASPLDAGATNEKLFF. CDR3 nucleotide sequence: TGCAGTGCTAGTCCCTTAGACGCGGGGGCCACTAATGAAAAACTGTTTTTT.

This clone has just a few counts. The chain employs TRBV7-2 and TRBJ2-3; 9 bases match TRBD2. This CDR3 is built from 15 residues. Germline CDR1 SGHTA, CDR2 FQGNSA. The V gene end was trimmed by 6 bases and the J gene end by 6 bases; junction bases not matched to a gene: 10. CDR3 in DNA: TGTGCCAGCAGTGTCAGCGGGGGGTTACTGGATACGCAGTATTTT. Protein: CASSVSGGLLDTQYF.

V gene TRBV6-6 combines with J gene TRBJ1-2; a weak D match, TRBD1 (6 bases). Between the trimmed V and J ends, which lost 0 bases and 5 bases, there was a span of 10 bases. Germline V lookup: CDR1 MNHNY, CDR2 SVGAGI (reference sequence). This CDR3 has 14 amino acids. The CDR3 nucleotides read TGTGCCAGCAGTTACTCCGGGCAGGGGTATGGCTACACCTTC. It is translated as CASSYSGQGYGYTF.

This chain connects TRBV5-5 to TRBJ1-2; TRBD1 might be the D (6 bases). The V and J ends lost 2 bases and 1 base respectively, with 15 bases between them. Germline values: CDR1 SGHKS, CDR2 YYEKEE (reference sequence). The CDR3 runs to 16 residues. This chain's CDR3 is CASSFSQGRVNYGYTF. CDR3 DNA sequence: TGTGCCAGCAGCTTTTCCCAGGGGCGGGTTAACTATGGCTACACCTTC.

This chain connects TRBV29-1 to TRBJ2-7; D unclear. Germline CDR1 and CDR2: SQVTM and ANQGSEA. Trimming pared 3 bases from V and 1 base from J, leaving 10 bases between. The CDR3 loop spans 13 amino acids. The DNA for the CDR3 is TGCAGCGTTGAGTACAGTTATTCCTACGAGCAGTACTTC. It translates to CSVEYSYSYEQYF.

The rearrangement joins TRBV7-9 to TRBJ2-1; possibly TRBD1 for D (8 bases). Germline assignment: CDR1 SEHNR and CDR2 FQNEAQ (reference sequence). Between the trimmed V and J ends, which lost 7 bases and 7 bases, there was a span of 23 bases. The CDR3 contains 16 residues. CDR3 nucleotides: TGTGCCAGCACCCCAGGGGGCGGGAGTCGGTTGAATGAGCAGTTCTTC. It codes for CASTPGGGSRLNEQFF.

The V call is TRBV27, the J call TRBJ1-2; 9 bases are a match to TRBD1. Germline V gene lookup returns CDR1 MNHEY and CDR2 SMNVEV (reference sequence). CDR3 length equals 18 residues. V lost 2 bases to trimming and J lost 4 bases; unmatched junction nucleotides: 14. CDR3 amino acids: CASSLSMGTGSITYGYTF. CDR3 nucleotide sequence: TGTGCCAGCAGTTTAAGTATGGGGACAGGGTCCATCACCTATGGCTACACCTTC.

The chain employs TRBV19 and TRBJ2-1, with a tentative D call TRBD2 (7 bases). Trimming took off 6 bases at V and 8 bases at J, with 17 bases between the two ends. The CDR3 consists of 14 residues. The V gene's germline CDR1 is LNHDA and CDR2 SQIVND (reference sequence). DNA of the CDR3: TGTGCCAGTAGCCCAACAAGGGGGAGGGATGAGCAGTTCTTC. Translating gives CASSPTRGRDEQFF. The complete variable domain, with remaining parts taken from reference TRBV19 and TRBJ2-1, reads DGGITQSPKYLFRKEGQNVTLSCEQNLNHDAMYWYRQDPGQGLRLIYYSQIVNDFQKGDIAEGYSVSREKKESFPLTVTSAQKNPTAFYLCASSPTRGRDEQFFGPGTRLTVL.

This chain uses TRBV11-2 with TRBJ2-7, with 10 bases lining up with TRBD1. This CDR3 contains 15 residues. The ends lost 5 bases at V and 2 bases at J; junction bases unmatched: 6. Germline CDR1 is SGHAT and CDR2 is FQNNGV. CDR3 protein: CASSHRTGGTYEQYF. The DNA of the CDR3 is TGTGCCAGCAGCCACCGGACAGGGGGTACCTACGAGCAGTACTTC.

This clone was seen just once. The CDR3: CASSPRDRVSYEQYF. DNA of the CDR3: TGCGCCAGCAGCCCTCGGGACAGGGTATCCTACGAGCAGTACTTC. V usage is TRBV23-1 and J usage is TRBJ2-7; 9 bases are shared with TRBD1. TRBV23-1 is an ORF for which the function is uncertain. With 6 bases clipped from V and 1 base from J, the junction kept 7 bases outside the gene matches. CDR3 length equals 15 residues.

The chain has TRBV12-3 or TRBV12-4 and TRBJ1-2, with TRBD1 identical over 8 bases. The CDR3 runs to 13 residues. Germline trimming cut 6 bases from V and 4 bases from J; bases unmatched to any gene: 4. The CDR3 DNA follows: TGTGCCAGCAGGGCCGGGACAGGCTATGGCTACACCTTC. Its protein product is CASRAGTGYGYTF.

V and J are TRBV5-1 and TRBJ1-2, with D possibly being TRBD1 (5 bases). Trimming removed 0 bases from V and 7 bases from J, with 10 bases in between. CDR1 is SGHRS and CDR2 is YFSETQ in the germline V gene. The CDR3 has 13 residues. The CDR3 DNA reads TGCGCCAGCAGCTTGGAAGGGGCTAGTGGCTACACCTTC. It is translated as CASSLEGASGYTF.

The chain has TRBV28 and TRBJ1-1; D unresolved. The CDR3 spans 12 residues. Trimming pared 10 bases from V and 1 base from J, leaving 10 bases between. Per germline, CDR1 MDHEN and CDR2 SYDVKM. CDR3 amino acids: CATHSSNTEAFF. For the CDR3, the DNA is TGTGCCACCCACTCCTCGAACACTGAAGCTTTCTTT.

V and J are TRBV5-5 and TRBJ1-2; D gene uncertain. Trimming shortened V by 3 bases and J by 0 bases, and 12 bases separated the two germline ends. Germline V gene lookup returns CDR1 SGHKS and CDR2 YYEKEE (reference sequence). This CDR3 is built from 15 residues. The CDR3 DNA reads TGTGCCAGCAGCTCTCTGGGCGTTGCTAACTATGGCTACACCTTC. This codes for CASSSLGVANYGYTF.

The chain couples TRBV11-2 to TRBJ2-3; 11 positions agree with TRBD2. Trimming took 1 base from V and 4 from J; bases not matched to a gene: 10. The CDR3 extends over 18 amino acids. Germline loops: CDR1 SGHAT, CDR2 FQNNGV. The CDR3, as DNA: TGTGCCAGCAGCTTAGGTGGCTTAGCGGGGGGGCGGGCAGATACGCAGTATTTT. Translation gives CASSLGGLAGGRADTQYF. Looking up the rest from reference TRBV11-2 and TRBJ2-3 gives the full variable domain: EAGVAQSPRYKIIEKRQSVAFWCNPISGHATLYWYQQILGQGPKLLIQFQNNGVVDDSQLPKDRFSAERLKGVDSTLKIQPAKLEDSAVYLCASSLGGLAGGRADTQYFGPGTRLTVL.

The V and J genes are TRBV5-1 and TRBJ1-5, with TRBD1 matching over 7 bases. The CDR3 is 15 residues long. Germline V gene data show CDR1 as SGHRS and CDR2 as YFSETQ. The trim removed 4 bases at V and 3 bases at J, leaving 7 bases unmatched. In DNA form, the CDR3 reads TGCGCCAGCAGCCCATCGGGACAGTTCAATCAGCCCCAGCATTTT. It is translated as CASSPSGQFNQPQHF.

The chain uses TRBV25-1 and TRBJ1-1, with 7 bases that match TRBD1. Per germline, CDR1 MGHDK and CDR2 SYGVNS. The V segment lost 7 bases and the J segment 6 bases; nucleotides outside the gene matches: 5. This CDR3 is 12 amino acids long. CDR3 coding DNA: TGTGCCAGCACCGACAGGGTGGCTGAAGCTTTCTTT. Translated: CASTDRVAEAFF.

The CDR3 DNA is TGCGCCAGCAGCCGACAACAGGGGGCGGCTCAGCCCCAGCATTTT. It yields the protein CASSRQQGAAQPQHF. This chain connects TRBV4-1 to TRBJ1-5; 9 nucleotides line up with TRBD1. CDR1 MGHRA and CDR2 YSYEKL come from the germline V gene. V lost 4 bases, J lost 6 bases, and 7 bases stayed unmatched. The CDR3 has 15 residues.

This sequence joins TRBV28 and TRBJ1-2; D gene unclear. Germline V gene data show CDR1 as MDHEN and CDR2 as SYDVKM. V was cut by 3 bases and J by 8 bases, with 13 bases left in between. The CDR3 is 13 residues long. The CDR3 sequence: CASSFGSVRGYTF. The CDR3 nucleotides read TGTGCCAGCAGTTTTGGCAGCGTACGAGGCTACACCTTC.

This clone was counted between two and nine times. The chain carries TRBV29-1 and TRBJ1-2; 9 bases map to TRBD1. The germline CDR1 and CDR2 sequences are SQVTM and ANQGSEA. The CDR3 consists of 11 residues. V lost 6 bases, J lost 9 bases, and 5 bases stayed unmatched. DNA for the CDR3: TGCAGCGTCGGGACAGGGATACGCTACACCTTC. Translated: CSVGTGIRYTF.

V gene TRBV5-4 combines with J gene TRBJ2-5; TRBD2 matches at 8 bases. The CDR3 has 14 residues. The ends lost 1 base at V and 3 bases at J; junction bases unmatched: 2. The V gene's germline CDR1 is SGHNT and CDR2 YYREEE (reference sequence). CDR3 region: CASSLTGGKETQYF. For the CDR3, the DNA is TGTGCCAGCAGCTTGACGGGGGGGAAAGAGACCCAGTACTTC. The full variable domain, its missing parts supplied by reference TRBV5-4 and TRBJ2-5, is ETGVTQSPTHLIKTRGQQVTLRCSSQSGHNTVSWYQQALGQGPQFIFQYYREEENGRGNFPPRFSGLQFPNYSSELNVNALELDDSALYLCASSLTGGKETQYFGPGTRLLVL.

V and J are TRBV28 and TRBJ1-5, with 7 bases aligning to TRBD1. The CDR3 contains 15 residues. Germline CDR1 is MDHEN and CDR2 is SYDVKM. V shed 3 bases and J 5 bases; nucleotides not matched to a gene: 7. This chain's CDR3 is CASSFLQGLDQPQHF. CDR3 DNA sequence: TGTGCCAGCAGTTTCCTACAGGGGCTGGATCAGCCCCAGCATTTT. The entire variable domain, with the rest obtained from reference TRBV28 and TRBJ1-5, is as follows: DVKVTQSSRYLVKRTGEKVFLECVQDMDHENMFWYRQDPGLGLRLIYFSYDVKMKEKGDIPEGYSVSREKKERFSLILESASTNQTSMYLCASSFLQGLDQPQHFGDGTRLSIL.